This T cell receptor (beta chain) comes out of a study of regulatory T cells in long-lasting Graves disease. Study outcomes and limitations: Newly diagnosed patients had higher TCR diversity than persistent Graves' patients did.

Germline values: CDR1 MNHEY, CDR2 SVGEGT. The CDR3 sequence is 14 residues long. The V end lost 3 bases, the J end lost 4 bases, and 13 bases lay between the germline ends. Investigators prepared the TCR beta libraries by applying iRepertoire HTBI primers and Arm-PCR of CDR3 regions. TCRdb analysed the multiplex PCR reads with MiXCR anew, one entry per CDR3 protein. The sample consists of about 290,000 distinct CDR3 sequences, 20% to 25% of them appearing once. A few counts support this clonotype. Antigen specificity is unknown. The time point here: persistent/refractory GD, antithyroid drugs over 5 years with positive TRAb. The TCR library was made from RNA that had been extracted from PBMCs in TRIzol.

The chain recombines TRBV6-2 or TRBV6-3 with TRBJ2-7; TRBD1 is a possible D gene (5 bases). Sequencing was performed on peripheral blood mononuclear cells (PBMCs), taken when the disease was refractory, from a patient treated with antithyroid drugs. The source is a female donor with Graves disease. CDR3 coding DNA: TGTGCCAGCAGTTATCAGGTTTCAGGGTACGAGCAGTACTTC. Its protein is CASSYQVSGYEQYF.